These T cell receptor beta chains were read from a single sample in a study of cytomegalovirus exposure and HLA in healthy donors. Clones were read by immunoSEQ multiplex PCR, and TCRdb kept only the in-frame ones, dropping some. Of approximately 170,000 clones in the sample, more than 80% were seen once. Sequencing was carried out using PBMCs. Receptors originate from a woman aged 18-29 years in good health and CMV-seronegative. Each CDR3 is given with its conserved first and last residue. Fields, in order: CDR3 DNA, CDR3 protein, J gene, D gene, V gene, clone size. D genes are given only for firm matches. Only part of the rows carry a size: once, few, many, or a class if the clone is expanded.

TGTGCCAGCAGCGCAGGACAGTATCAGCCCCAGCATTTT,CASSAGQYQPQHF,TRBJ1-5,.,TRBV5-6,once
TGTGCCAGCAGTGAGGACAGGTCCTACGAGCAGTACTTC,CASSEDRSYEQYF,TRBJ2-7,TRBD1,TRBV27,.
TGTGCCAGCAGCTTAGGCCTCGGAGAGGGTTTCGGGGATGGCTACACCTTC,CASSLGLGEGFGDGYTF,TRBJ1-2,.,TRBV13,.
TGTGCCAGCAAAACAGGGGGGCGACACACTGAAGCTTTCTTT,CASKTGGRHTEAFF,TRBJ1-1,TRBD1,TRBV28,.
TGTGCCAGCAGTTTCTTTGGGGGGTCGAATCAGCCCCAGCATTTT,CASSFFGGSNQPQHF,TRBJ1-5,.,TRBV28,.
TGTGCCAGCTCGATCGGAGGGTCCGGGGCCAACGTCCTGACTTTC,CASSIGGSGANVLTF,TRBJ2-6,.,TRBV18,.
TGTGCCAGCAGTAAATTCTCCGTTCTCCGGACACCAAACACCGGGGAGCTGTTTTTT,CASSKFSVLRTPNTGELFF,TRBJ2-2,.,TRBV27,.
TGTGCCAGCAGTTCCCGCACCGGGGAGCTGTTTTTT,CASSSRTGELFF,TRBJ2-2,.,TRBV28,few
TGTGCCTGGGAACCCCCAGGGGGGGAGCTGTTTTTT,CAWEPPGGELFF,TRBJ2-2,.,TRBV30,.
TGTGCCAGCAGCTTGCCTAGCGGGAGATCCGAGTTCTTC,CASSLPSGRSEFF,TRBJ2-1,TRBD2,TRBV5-6,.
TGTGCCAGCAGTCTGCTAGCGGGTGACTACGAGCAGTACTTC,CASSLLAGDYEQYF,TRBJ2-7,TRBD2,TRBV6-5,.
TGTGCCAGCACGGGGTCCCCGGGACTAGAGCAGTTCTTC,CASTGSPGLEQFF,TRBJ2-1,.,TRBV21-1,.
TGCGCCAGCAGGGAGCTAGCGGGCCAAAATTCGGAGCTGTTTTTT,CASRELAGQNSELFF,TRBJ2-2,TRBD2,TRBV4-1,.
TGTGCCAGCACCCTGGGAGCGGGGAGGTACGAGCAGTACTTC,CASTLGAGRYEQYF,TRBJ2-7,TRBD2,TRBV28,few
TGTGCCAGCAGTGAAAGGAAATTTGGGCTAGGGGGGGGTGAGCAGTACTTC,CASSERKFGLGGGEQYF,TRBJ2-7,.,TRBV6-1,.
TGTGCCAGCAGCTTATCTAGCGAGAAAAACATTCAGTACTTC,CASSLSSEKNIQYF,TRBJ2-4,.,TRBV11-2,.
TGTGCCAGCAGGATGGGACTGCCAGCGGATACGCAGTATTTT,CASRMGLPADTQYF,TRBJ2-3,.,TRBV2,.
TGTGCCAGCAGCCCGGGACAGGGTATGGGTGAGCAGTTCTTC,CASSPGQGMGEQFF,TRBJ2-1,TRBD1,TRBV7-9,.
TGTGCCAGTAGTATGGGATACCACAGGCCCAACGTCCTGACTTTC,CASSMGYHRPNVLTF,TRBJ2-6,.,TRBV19,.
TGTGCCAGCAGTCAGGCAGGGAGCACAGATACGCAGTATTTT,CASSQAGSTDTQYF,TRBJ2-3,.,TRBV2,.
TGTGCCAGTACCCAGGGGCTAAGCTCCTACGAGCAGTACTTC,CASTQGLSSYEQYF,TRBJ2-7,.,TRBV19,.
TGTGCCGTAGGGTACGGGGGGCAGTTCTTC,CAVGYGGQFF,TRBJ2-1,.,TRBV30,once
TGTGCCGGCAGCCCTGGAGGCGGGACAGTGCACGAGCAGTACTTC,CAGSPGGGTVHEQYF,TRBJ2-7,.,TRBV4-2,.
TGTGCTAGTGGTTTTGGGACTAGCGGCGCCCAAGAGACCCAGTACTTC,CASGFGTSGAQETQYF,TRBJ2-5,TRBD2,TRBV12-5,once
TGTGCCACCAGCAGAGAGGAGCGGGAGAGGGATACGCAGTATTTT,CATSREERERDTQYF,TRBJ2-3,TRBD2,TRBV15,once
TGCAGCCCCTCTGACAGCCCCCGACGAGGCTACACCTTC,CSPSDSPRRGYTF,TRBJ1-2,.,TRBV29-1,once
TGTGCCAGCAGTTTGTGGGGGCCCCATCAGCCCCAGCATTTT,CASSLWGPHQPQHF,TRBJ1-5,.,TRBV28,.
TGTGCCAGCAGTTTAATCGGGGTCAGCTCCTACGAGCAGTACTTC,CASSLIGVSSYEQYF,TRBJ2-7,.,TRBV27,.
TGTGCCAGCAGTTACCGGGCAGGGAGCACAGATACGCAGTATTTT,CASSYRAGSTDTQYF,TRBJ2-3,.,TRBV6-5,.
TGCGCCAGCAGCTCGGGTAGACAGGGGGAGAATTCACCCCTCCACTTT,CASSSGRQGENSPLHF,TRBJ1-6,TRBD1,TRBV5-1,.
TGTGCCAGCAGCTCGGGACTAGCGGGAAGAGATACGCAGTATTTT,CASSSGLAGRDTQYF,TRBJ2-3,TRBD2,TRBV7-2,.
TGTGCCAGCAGCTTGGCGTTGGGAGGGGCCCCCTACGAGCAGTACTTC,CASSLALGGAPYEQYF,TRBJ2-7,TRBD2,TRBV5-5,few
TGCGCCAGCAGCTTCCGACTAGCGGGAGCCAATGAGCAGTTCTTC,CASSFRLAGANEQFF,TRBJ2-1,TRBD2,TRBV5-1,.
TGTGCCAGTAGTATATTCCACTCTGGGGCCAACGTCCTGACTTTC,CASSIFHSGANVLTF,TRBJ2-6,.,TRBV19,.
TGTGCCAGCAGTGAATATGGAGGGAGAAATTACGAGCAGTACTTC,CASSEYGGRNYEQYF,TRBJ2-7,.,TRBV25-1,.
TGTGCCTGGAGTGTGGCCCACGGAGGTCAGCCCCAGCATTTT,CAWSVAHGGQPQHF,TRBJ1-5,.,TRBV30,.
TGTGCCAGCAGCACACGGGACAGCCTAAACTATGGCTACACCTTC,CASSTRDSLNYGYTF,TRBJ1-2,TRBD1,TRBV7-8,.
TGCAGCGTTGAACAGGGTGGGAACACTGAAGCTTTCTTT,CSVEQGGNTEAFF,TRBJ1-1,.,TRBV29-1,.
TGTGCCATCAGTGAGTCGGGACTAGCCGGGCGAAATTACAATGAGCAGTTCTTC,CAISESGLAGRNYNEQFF,TRBJ2-1,TRBD2,TRBV10-3,.
TGTGCCAGTTATGACAGGGAGTTTTATCGCGAGCAGTACTTC,CASYDREFYREQYF,TRBJ2-7,TRBD1,TRBV2,few
TGTGCCAGCTTAGACAGGGGAACGGCCCAAGAGACCCAGTACTTC,CASLDRGTAQETQYF,TRBJ2-5,TRBD1,TRBV18,.